These 11 T cell receptor beta chains were all obtained from the same sample, sequenced in a study of CD8 T cells in Susac syndrome. The authors reverse transcribed roughly 0.5 to 1 ug RNA with random hexamers. From the immunoSEQ multiplex PCR reads, TCRdb called clonotypes with MiXCR, one entry per CDR3 protein. The sample shows approximately 190,000 distinct CDR3 sequences, around 93% of them seen only once. Source material: CD4+ T cells from PBMCs. Receptors were obtained from a human donor in good health.

The J gene is TRBJ1-6, the V gene TRBV7-9; 7 nucleotides match TRBD1. With 2 bases clipped from V and 9 bases from J, the junction kept 4 bases outside the gene matches. The CDR3 has 14 amino acids. The germline CDR1 and CDR2 sequences are SEHNR and FQNEAQ (reference sequence). In DNA form, the CDR3 reads TGTGCCAGCAGCTTACCTCGGACAGGTTCACCCCTCCACTTT. It encodes CASSLPRTGSPLHF.

The CDR3 spells CASSEYRQDNEQFF. The CDR3 nucleotides read TGTGCCAGCAGTGAATATCGGCAGGACAATGAGCAGTTCTTC. The chain carries TRBV25-1 and TRBJ2-1; no firm D call. The germline gives CDR1 MGHDK, CDR2 SYGVNS. The CDR3 has 14 amino acids. Trimming took off 0 bases at V and 5 bases at J, with 8 bases between the two ends.

The chain recombines TRBV7-3 with TRBJ2-2; TRBD2 aligns across 7 bases. V was clipped by 5 bases and J by 4 bases; unmatched bases: 4. CDR3 length equals 14 residues. Germline V CDR1 and CDR2: SGHTA, FQGTGA. Here the CDR3 DNA reads TGTGCCAGCAGCCGGACTAGATCCACCGGGGAGCTGTTTTTT. It specifies CASSRTRSTGELFF.

V gene TRBV25-1 combines with J gene TRBJ2-7; D remains unclear. This CDR3 is 14 amino acids long. Trimming took 8 bases from V and 1 from J, leaving 15 bases between them. The V gene's germline CDR1 is MGHDK and CDR2 SYGVNS. The CDR3 region is CASVWRVRSYEQYV. In DNA, the CDR3 is TGTGCCAGCGTATGGAGAGTAAGGTCCTACGAGCAGTACGTC.

The V and J genes are TRBV3-1 and TRBJ1-2; 7 positions agree with TRBD1. Germline CDR1 reads LGHDT; CDR2 reads YNNKEL (reference sequence). The CDR3 sequence is 14 residues long. J lost 0 bases, V lost 8 bases, and 6 bases had no gene match. CDR3 sequence reads: CASAKGQSNYGYTF. CDR3 DNA sequence: TGTGCCAGCGCGAAGGGACAGTCTAACTATGGCTACACCTTC. Looking up the rest from reference TRBV3-1 and TRBJ1-2 gives the full variable domain: DTAVSQTPKYLVTQMGNDKSIKCEQNLGHDTMYWYKQDSKKFLKIMFSYNNKELIINETVPNRFSPKSPDKAHLNLHINSLELGDSAVYFCASAKGQSNYGYTFGSGTRLTVV.

The chain is built from TRBV5-1 and TRBJ2-7; 9 bases align to TRBD1. This CDR3 comprises 17 residues. The germline V gene has CDR1 SGHRS and CDR2 YFSETQ. V shed 2 bases and J 2 bases; nucleotides not matched to a gene: 11. The DNA of the CDR3 is TGCGCCAGCAGCTTCGGGACAGGGTTTTTGGGCGCCTACGAGCAGTACTTC. Translated: CASSFGTGFLGAYEQYF.

This chain connects TRBV19 to TRBJ2-1; no clear D. The CDR3 spans 12 residues. CDR1 and CDR2 (germline): LNHDA, SQIVND (reference sequence). V was clipped by 8 bases and J by 0 bases, with 5 bases between them. CDR3 nucleotide sequence: TGTGCCAGTGGACCCTCCTACAATGAGCAGTTCTTC. It specifies CASGPSYNEQFF.

This CDR3 reads CASSLGSGAGTSSTDTQYF. The CDR3 bases are TGCGCCAGCAGCCTGGGCTCGGGGGCCGGCACCTCTAGCACAGATACGCAGTATTTT. The chain combines TRBV4-1 with TRBJ2-3; D possibly matches TRBD1 or TRBD2 (6 bases each). This CDR3 comprises 19 residues. The ends were cut back, 4 bases at V and 0 bases at J, with 23 bases in the middle. The germline V gene has CDR1 MGHRA and CDR2 YSYEKL.

The chain has TRBV7-9 and TRBJ2-6; no firm D call. CDR3 length: 16 amino acids. Between the trimmed V and J ends, which lost 5 bases and 0 bases, there was a span of 11 bases. Per the germline V gene, CDR1 is SEHNR and CDR2 is FQNEAQ (reference sequence). CDR3 in DNA: TGTGCCAGCAGCGTTGCATCAGGCTCTGGGGCCAACGTCCTGACTTTC. Translated: CASSVASGSGANVLTF.

The chain combines TRBV6-2 or TRBV6-3 with TRBJ2-7; possibly TRBD1 for D (6 bases). This CDR3 is 16 amino acids long. Germline loops: CDR1 MNHEY, CDR2 SVGEGT. V dropped 0 bases and J dropped 4 bases, with 16 bases sitting between them. The CDR3 nucleotides read TGTGCCAGCAGTTACTCGAACCCAGGGGTCGGGTACGAGCAGTACGTC. Translating gives CASSYSNPGVGYEQYV.

The V and J genes are TRBV2 and TRBJ2-7; tentatively, D is TRBD1 (5 bases). V lost 1 base to trimming and J lost 3 bases, with 7 bases between them. CDR1 and CDR2 from the germline V gene are SNHLY and FYNNEI. The CDR3 has 13 amino acids. The DNA for the CDR3 is TGTGCCAGCAGTGAAGTGCAGGGCTACGAGCAGTACTTC. Protein sequence: CASSEVQGYEQYF.